The clone carrying this T cell receptor (beta chain) occurred once. The sample carries other DNA sequences with the same CDR3. The CDR3 consists of 16 residues. Germline trimming cut 5 bases from V and 0 bases from J; bases unmatched to any gene: 6. Germline V gives CDR1 SGHAT, CDR2 FQNNGV. The data were obtained in a study of T cell changes during pregnancy in multiple sclerosis. The method was immunoSEQ multiplex PCR; TCRdb's version includes in-frame clones alone and lacks a portion of them. The table records over 40,000 clones, around 90% of them present only once. The TCR comes from a female donor with multiple sclerosis, enrolled in a pregnancy study. The rearrangement links TRBV11-2 to TRBJ1-3, with 8 bases fitting TRBD1. The material was CD4+ T cells from peripheral blood mononuclear cells, obtained in the second trimester of pregnancy. The CDR3 nucleotides are TGTGCCAGCAGCCGTCTCAGGGGGCGCTCTGGAAACACCATATATTTT. This translates into CASSRLRGRSGNTIYF.